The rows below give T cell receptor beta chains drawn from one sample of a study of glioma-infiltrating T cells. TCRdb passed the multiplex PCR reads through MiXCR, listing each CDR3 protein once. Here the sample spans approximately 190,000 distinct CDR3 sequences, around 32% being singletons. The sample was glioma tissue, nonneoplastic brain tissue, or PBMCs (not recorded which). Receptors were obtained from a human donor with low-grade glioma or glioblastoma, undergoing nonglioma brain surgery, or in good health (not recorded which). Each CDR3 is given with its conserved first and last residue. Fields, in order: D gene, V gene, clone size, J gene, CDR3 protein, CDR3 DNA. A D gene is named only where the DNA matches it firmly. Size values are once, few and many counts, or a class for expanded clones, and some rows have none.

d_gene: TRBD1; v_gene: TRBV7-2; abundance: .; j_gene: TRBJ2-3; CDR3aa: CASSPAGTGGQDTQYF; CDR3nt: TGTGCCAGCAGCCCAGCCGGGACAGGTGGACAAGATACGCAGTATTTT
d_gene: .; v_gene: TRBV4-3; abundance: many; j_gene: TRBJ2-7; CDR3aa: CARMGRPYEQYF; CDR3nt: TGCGCCAGGATGGGACGCCCCTACGAGCAGTACTTC
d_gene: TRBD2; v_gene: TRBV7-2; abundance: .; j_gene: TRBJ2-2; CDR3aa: CASSLDPASGRPPRGELFF; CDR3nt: TGTGCCAGCAGCTTAGATCCCGCTAGCGGGAGGCCGCCGCGAGGGGAGCTGTTTTTT
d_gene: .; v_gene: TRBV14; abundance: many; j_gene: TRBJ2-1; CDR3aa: CASSRGIIPYNEQFF; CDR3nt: TGTGCCAGCAGCCGCGGGATTATCCCCTACAATGAGCAGTTCTTC
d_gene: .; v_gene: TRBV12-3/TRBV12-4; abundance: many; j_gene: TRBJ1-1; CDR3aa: CASSLTVKAFF; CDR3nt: TGTGCCAGCAGTTTGACCGTGAAGGCTTTCTTT
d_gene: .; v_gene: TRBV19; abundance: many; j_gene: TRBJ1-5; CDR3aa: CASTNSNQPQHF; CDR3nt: TGTGCCAGTACGAATAGCAATCAGCCCCAGCATTTT
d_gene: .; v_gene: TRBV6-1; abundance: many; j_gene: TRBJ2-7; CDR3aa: CASSPFDEQYF; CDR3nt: TGTGCCAGCAGTCCCTTCGACGAGCAGTACTTC
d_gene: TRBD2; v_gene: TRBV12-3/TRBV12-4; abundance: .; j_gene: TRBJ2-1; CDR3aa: CASSFAASGMISYDEQFF; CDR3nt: TGTGCCAGCAGTTTCGCCGCTAGCGGAATGATTTCCTACGATGAGCAGTTCTTC
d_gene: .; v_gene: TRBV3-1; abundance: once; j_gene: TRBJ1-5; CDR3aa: CASSQDGGWYQPQHF; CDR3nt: TGTGCCAGCAGTCAAGATGGGGGTTGGTATCAGCCCCAGCATTTT
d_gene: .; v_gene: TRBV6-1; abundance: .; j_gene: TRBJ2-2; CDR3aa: CASSSAGYTGELFF; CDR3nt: TGTGCCAGCAGTTCGGCAGGGTACACCGGGGAGCTGTTTTTT
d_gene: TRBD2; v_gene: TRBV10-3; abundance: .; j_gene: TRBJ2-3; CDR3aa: CATHRTSGSTDTQYF; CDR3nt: TGTGCCACACACAGGACTAGCGGGAGCACAGATACGCAGTATTTT
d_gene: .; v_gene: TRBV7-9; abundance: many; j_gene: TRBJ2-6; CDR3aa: CASSLVTFPVLTF; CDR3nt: TGTGCCAGCAGCTTAGTGACATTTCCCGTCCTGACTTTC
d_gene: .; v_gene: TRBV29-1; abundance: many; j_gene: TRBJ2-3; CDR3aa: CSVEGSLYTDTQYF; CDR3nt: TGCAGCGTTGAAGGGTCACTGTACACAGATACGCAGTATTTT
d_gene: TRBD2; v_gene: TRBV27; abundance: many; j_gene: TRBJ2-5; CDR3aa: CASSLNGRETQYF; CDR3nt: TGTGCCAGCAGTTTGAACGGGAGGGAGACCCAGTACTTC
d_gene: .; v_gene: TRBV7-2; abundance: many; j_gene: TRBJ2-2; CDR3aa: CASSEGGSNTGELFF; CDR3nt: TGTGCCAGCAGCGAGGGGGGGTCGAACACCGGGGAGCTGTTTTTT
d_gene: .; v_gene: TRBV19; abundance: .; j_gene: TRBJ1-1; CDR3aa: CASSTPGLNAEALF; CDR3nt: TGTGCCAGTAGTACTCCAGGCCTGAACGCTGAAGCTTTATTT
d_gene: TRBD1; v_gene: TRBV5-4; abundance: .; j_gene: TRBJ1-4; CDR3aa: CASSYRQGGNEKLFF; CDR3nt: TGTGCCAGCAGCTATAGACAGGGGGGAAATGAAAAACTGTTTTTT
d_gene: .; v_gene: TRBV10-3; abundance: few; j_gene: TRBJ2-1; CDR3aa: CAIKGANNEQFF; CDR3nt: TGTGCCATCAAAGGAGCGAACAATGAGCAGTTCTTC
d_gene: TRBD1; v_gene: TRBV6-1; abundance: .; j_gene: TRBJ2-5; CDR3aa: CASKGQGMGTQYF; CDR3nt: TGTGCCAGCAAGGGACAGGGGATGGGGACCCAGTACTTC
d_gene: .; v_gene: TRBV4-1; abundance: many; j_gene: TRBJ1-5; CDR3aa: CASSQVRGFDQPQHF; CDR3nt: TGCGCCAGCAGCCAAGTTCGGGGTTTTGATCAGCCCCAGCATTTT
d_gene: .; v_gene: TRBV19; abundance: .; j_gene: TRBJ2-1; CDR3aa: CSSRQSGNHEQFF; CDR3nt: TGTTCCAGTAGACAGTCAGGGAACCATGAGCAGTTCTTC
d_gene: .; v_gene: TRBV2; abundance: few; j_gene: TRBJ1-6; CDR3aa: CASSLTAETLHF; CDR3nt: TGTGCCAGCAGCCTAACCGCTGAGACCCTCCACTTT
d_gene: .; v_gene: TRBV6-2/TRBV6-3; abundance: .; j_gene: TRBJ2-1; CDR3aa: CASSSRIGYRPFF; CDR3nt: TGTGCCAGTAGTTCCAGGATCGGGTACCGTCCGTTCTTC
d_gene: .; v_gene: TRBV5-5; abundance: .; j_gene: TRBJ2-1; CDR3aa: CASSYGRVKRPTYNEQFF; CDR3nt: TGTGCCAGCAGCTACGGTAGGGTAAAGCGGCCTACCTACAATGAGCAGTTCTTC
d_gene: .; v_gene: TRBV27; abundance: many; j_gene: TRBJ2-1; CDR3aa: CASSLDRSSYNEQFF; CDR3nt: TGTGCCAGCAGTTTAGACCGCAGCTCCTACAATGAGCAGTTCTTC
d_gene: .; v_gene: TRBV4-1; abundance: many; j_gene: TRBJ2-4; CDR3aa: CASSQPGRENIQYF; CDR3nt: TGCGCCAGCAGCCAACCGGGCCGGGAAAACATTCAGTACTTC
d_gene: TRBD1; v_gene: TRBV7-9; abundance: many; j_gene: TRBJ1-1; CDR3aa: CASSLGPGQGPTEAFF; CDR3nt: TGTGCCAGCAGCTTAGGTCCGGGACAGGGTCCCACTGAAGCTTTCTTT
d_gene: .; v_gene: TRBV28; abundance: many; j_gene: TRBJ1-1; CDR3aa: CASSSGPNTEAFF; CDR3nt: TGTGCCAGCAGTTCGGGGCCGAACACTGAAGCTTTCTTT
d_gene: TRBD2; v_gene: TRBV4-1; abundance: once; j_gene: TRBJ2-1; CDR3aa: CASSQVTSGASYNEQFF; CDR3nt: TGCGCCAGCAGCCAGGTCACTAGCGGGGCTTCCTACAATGAGCAGTTCTTC
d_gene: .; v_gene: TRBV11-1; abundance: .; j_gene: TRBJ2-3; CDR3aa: CASSRGQDTQYF; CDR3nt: TGTGCCAGCAGCCGGGGCCAAGATACGCAGTATTTT
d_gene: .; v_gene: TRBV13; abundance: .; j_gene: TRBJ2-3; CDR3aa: CASSLVGGVDGDTQYF; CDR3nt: TGTGCCAGCAGCTTAGTGGGTGGCGTGGACGGGGATACGCAGTATTTT
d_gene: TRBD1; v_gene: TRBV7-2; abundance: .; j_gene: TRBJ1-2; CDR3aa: CASSRGGTGGLGNYGYSF; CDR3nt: TGTGCCAGCAGCCGGGGAGGGACAGGGGGTCTTGGGAACTATGGCTACTCCTTC
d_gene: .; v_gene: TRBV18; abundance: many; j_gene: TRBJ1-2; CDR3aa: CASSPGRGDGYTF; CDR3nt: TGTGCCAGCTCACCGGGCAGAGGGGATGGCTACACCTTC
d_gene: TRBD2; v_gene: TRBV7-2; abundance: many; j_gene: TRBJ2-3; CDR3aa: CASSLWSGTYTDTQYF; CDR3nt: TGTGCCAGTTCTCTATGGAGCGGGACCTATACAGATACGCAGTATTTT
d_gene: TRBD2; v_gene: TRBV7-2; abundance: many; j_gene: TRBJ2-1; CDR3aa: CASSISGTSGRSYNEQFF; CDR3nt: TGTGCCAGCAGCATCTCCGGGACTAGCGGGAGGTCATACAATGAGCAGTTCTTC
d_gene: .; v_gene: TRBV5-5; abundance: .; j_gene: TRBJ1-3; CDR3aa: CASSLRSRGQSGNTIYF; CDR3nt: TGTGCCAGCAGCTTGAGGTCGAGGGGTCAGTCTGGAAACACCATATATTTT